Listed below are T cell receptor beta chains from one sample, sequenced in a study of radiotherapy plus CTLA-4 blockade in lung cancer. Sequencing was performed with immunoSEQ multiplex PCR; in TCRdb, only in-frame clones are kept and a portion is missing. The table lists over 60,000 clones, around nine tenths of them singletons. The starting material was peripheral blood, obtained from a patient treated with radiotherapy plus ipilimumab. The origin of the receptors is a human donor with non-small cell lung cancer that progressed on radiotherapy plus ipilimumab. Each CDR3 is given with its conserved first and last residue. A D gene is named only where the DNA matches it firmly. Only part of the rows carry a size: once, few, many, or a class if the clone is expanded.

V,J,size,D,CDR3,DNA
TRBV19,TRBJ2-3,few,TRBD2,CASSTTSGRDTQYF,TGTGCCAGTAGTACGACTAGCGGGAGGGATACGCAGTATTTT
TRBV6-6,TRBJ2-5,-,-,CASIRGGQETQYF,TGTGCCAGCATTAGGGGCGGCCAAGAGACCCAGTACTTC
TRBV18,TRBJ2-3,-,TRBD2,CASSPGLAGSTDTQYF,TGTGCCAGCTCACCCGGACTAGCGGGGAGCACAGATACGCAGTATTTT
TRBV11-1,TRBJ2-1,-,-,CASSPDSYWQFF,TGTGCCAGCAGCCCGGACAGTTATTGGCAGTTCTTC
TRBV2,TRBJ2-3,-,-,CASSFGKRLLRTDTQYF,TGTGCCAGCAGTTTTGGAAAACGGTTATTAAGGACAGATACGCAGTATTTT
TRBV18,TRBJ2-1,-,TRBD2,CASSPPGLADNEQFF,TGTGCCAGCTCACCACCGGGACTAGCCGACAATGAGCAGTTCTTC
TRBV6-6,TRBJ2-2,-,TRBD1,CASSYRDRGYTGELFF,TGTGCCAGCAGTTACCGGGACAGGGGTTACACCGGGGAGCTGTTTTTT
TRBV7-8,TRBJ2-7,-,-,CASSLGGAGTQYF,TGTGCCAGCAGCTTAGGAGGGGCAGGGACACAGTACTTC
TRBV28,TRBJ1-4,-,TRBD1,CASSLVTGFVTNEKLFF,TGTGCCAGCAGTTTAGTGACAGGGTTTGTCACTAATGAAAAACTGTTTTTT
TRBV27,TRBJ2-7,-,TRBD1,CASSSFSGTDDSYEQYF,TGTGCCAGCAGTTCCTTCTCCGGGACAGACGACTCCTACGAGCAGTACTTC
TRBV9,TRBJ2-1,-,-,CASSVGAVTVNNEQFF,TGTGCCAGCAGCGTTGGGGCTGTGACAGTCAACAATGAGCAGTTCTTC
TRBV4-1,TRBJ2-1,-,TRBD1,CASSQAGLDRVYNEQFF,TGCGCCAGCAGCCAGGCGGGGCTGGACAGGGTTTACAATGAGCAGTTCTTC
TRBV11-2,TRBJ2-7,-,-,CASSSDYEQYF,TGTGCCAGCAGCTCCGACTACGAGCAGTACTTC
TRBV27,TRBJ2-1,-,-,CASRGPYNEQFF,TGTGCCAGCAGAGGGCCCTACAATGAGCAGTTCTTC
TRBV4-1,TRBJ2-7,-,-,CASSQDPFPSYEQYF,TGCGCCAGCAGCCAAGATCCTTTTCCGTCGTACGAGCAGTACTTC
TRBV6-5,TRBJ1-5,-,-,CASSSTATSNQPQHF,TGTGCCAGCAGCTCGACGGCCACCAGCAATCAGCCCCAGCATTTT
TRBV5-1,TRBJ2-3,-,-,CASSLGGDTQYF,TGCGCCAGCAGCTTGGGGGGTGATACGCAGTATTTT
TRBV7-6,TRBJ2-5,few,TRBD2,CASSLLAGGQETQYF,TGTGCCAGCAGCTTGTTAGCGGGAGGGCAAGAGACCCAGTACTTC
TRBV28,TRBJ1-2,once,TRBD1,CASYDIQGAYYGYTF,TGTGCCAGCTACGATATCCAGGGGGCTTACTATGGCTACACCTTC
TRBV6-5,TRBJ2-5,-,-,CASSKASTETQYF,TGCGCCAGCAGCAAGGCTTCGACAGAGACCCAGTACTTC
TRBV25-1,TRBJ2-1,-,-,CASSILDWNNEQFF,TGTGCCAGCAGTATACTAGACTGGAACAATGAGCAGTTCTTC
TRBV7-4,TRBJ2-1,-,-,CASSAPSPEANNEQFF,TGTGCCAGCAGCGCCCCGAGCCCCGAGGCCAACAATGAGCAGTTCTTC
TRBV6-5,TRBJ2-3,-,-,CASVGGGADTQYF,TGTGCCAGCGTGGGGGGCGGTGCAGATACGCAGTATTTT
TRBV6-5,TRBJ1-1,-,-,CASSLDQGKYTEAFF,TGTGCCAGCAGTTTGGACCAGGGGAAGTACACTGAAGCTTTCTTT
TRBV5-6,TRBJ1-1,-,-,CASSLQGDTEAFF,TGTGCCAGCAGCTTGCAAGGGGACACTGAAGCTTTCTTT
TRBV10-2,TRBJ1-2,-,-,CASSPMPWAYGYTF,TGCGCCAGCAGCCCCATGCCGTGGGCCTATGGCTACACCTTC
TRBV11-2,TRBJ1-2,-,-,CASSLVGQSGYTF,TGTGCCAGCAGCTTAGTAGGCCAGAGTGGCTACACCTTC
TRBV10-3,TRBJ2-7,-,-,CAITPASSYEQYF,TGTGCCATCACACCCGCAAGCTCCTACGAGCAGTACTTC
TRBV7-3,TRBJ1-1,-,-,CASSLGTGTEAFF,TGTGCCAGCAGCCTGGGGACGGGCACTGAAGCTTTCTTT
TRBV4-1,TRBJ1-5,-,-,CASSHPQGGNQPQHF,TGCGCCAGCAGCCACCCCCAAGGGGGCAATCAGCCCCAGCATTTT
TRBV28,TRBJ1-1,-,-,CASSLERGGSTEAFF,TGTGCCAGCAGTTTAGAAAGGGGAGGGAGCACTGAAGCTTTCTTT
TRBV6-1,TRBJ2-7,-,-,CASSGTYSGAYEQYF,TGTGCCAGCAGTGGGACCTACTCTGGGGCCTACGAGCAGTACTTC
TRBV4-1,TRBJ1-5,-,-,CASSQFSSAYENQPQHF,TGCGCCAGCAGCCAATTTTCCAGTGCCTATGAGAATCAGCCCCAGCATTTT
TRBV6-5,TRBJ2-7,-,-,CASSPLPGLYGQYF,TGTGCCAGCAGTCCTCTTCCGGGCCTGTACGGGCAGTACTTC
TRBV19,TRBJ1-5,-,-,CASSIRDPNQPQHF,TGTGCCAGTAGTATAAGGGACCCAAATCAGCCCCAGCATTTT
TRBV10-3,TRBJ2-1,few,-,CAISGDGYNEQFF,TGTGCCATCAGTGGTGACGGGTACAATGAGCAGTTCTTC
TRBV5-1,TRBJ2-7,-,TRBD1,CASSLDPMGQGMHEQYF,TGCGCCAGCAGCTTGGACCCGATGGGACAGGGTATGCACGAGCAGTACTTC
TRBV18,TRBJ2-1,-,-,CASSPDQSSYNEQFF,TGTGCCAGCTCACCCGACCAGAGCTCCTACAATGAGCAGTTCTTC
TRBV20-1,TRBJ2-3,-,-,CSAPGFDTQYF,TGCAGTGCGCCGGGGTTTGATACGCAGTATTTT
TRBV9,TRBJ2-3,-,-,CASSVLQITDTQYF,TGTGCCAGCAGCGTTCTCCAAATCACAGATACGCAGTATTTT
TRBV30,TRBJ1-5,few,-,CAWSVGGLLQPQHF,TGTGCCTGGAGTGTCGGAGGGCTTCTTCAGCCCCAGCATTTT
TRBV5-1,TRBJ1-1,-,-,CASSLEGSSRNTEAFF,TGCGCCAGCAGCTTGGAAGGTTCGAGCAGGAACACTGAAGCTTTCTTT